What follows are 26 T cell receptor beta chains derived from one specimen sequenced in a study of PD-L1 blockade in urothelial cancer. Assay: immunoSEQ multiplex PCR; the TCRdb copy retains only in-frame clones and omits some. The sample lists fewer than 50,000 clones; around 90% were seen once. The sequencing here drew on PBMCs, taken around atezolizumab (anti-PD-L1) treatment. The receptor source for this set is a man in his 70s with urothelial cancer.

The chain employs TRBV7-9 and TRBJ2-5, with 8 nucleotides matching TRBD1. In germline, CDR1 is SEHNR, CDR2 FQNEAQ (reference sequence). The CDR3 totals 16 residues. V lost 0 bases to trimming and J lost 4 bases; unmatched junction nucleotides: 7. The CDR3 reads CASSLARTGTGETQYF. The CDR3 DNA is TGTGCCAGCAGCTTAGCCAGGACAGGGACGGGAGAGACCCAGTACTTC.

V and J are TRBV29-1 and TRBJ2-3; 9 bases match TRBD2. Unmatched junction bases numbered 17, after V lost 4 bases and J lost 3 bases. The CDR3 length is 18 residues. CDR1 is SQVTM, CDR2 ANQGSEA, per germline. The CDR3 loop is CSVVGPGGTSIGTDTQYF. The CDR3 DNA follows: TGCAGCGTTGTCGGGCCCGGGGGGACTAGCATCGGGACAGATACGCAGTATTTT.

The chain couples TRBV21-1 to TRBJ2-2; the table's D call TRBD2 went unverified against the DNA. TRBV21-1 is assigned pseudogene status. The CDR3 contains 17 residues. In nucleotides, the CDR3 is TGTGCCAGCAGCAAATCGAGGGTCCCGTCCAACACCGGGGAGCTGTTTTTT. Translation: CASSKSRVPSNTGELFF.

The V call is TRBV6-5, the J call TRBJ1-1, with a weak D call TRBD1 (5 bases). The CDR3 consists of 15 residues. The germline V gene encodes CDR1 MNHEY and CDR2 SVGAGI. V lost 0 bases to trimming and J lost 2 bases, with 10 bases between them. The CDR3 DNA sequence: TGTGCCAGCAGTTACTCGACAGCCACTAACACTGAAGCTTTCTTT. This gives the protein CASSYSTATNTEAFF.

The rearrangement links TRBV5-6 to TRBJ2-7, with 10 bases identical to TRBD1. CDR1 and CDR2 (germline): SGHDT, YYEEEE. With V trimmed by 7 bases and J by 4 bases, 5 bases remained unmatched. The CDR3 is 13 residues long. CDR3 region: CASRRQGAYEQYF. DNA for the CDR3: TGTGCCAGCCGGAGACAGGGGGCGTACGAGCAGTACTTC.

This clone was observed a handful of times. The chain links TRBV29-1 to TRBJ2-7; D ambiguous. This CDR3 comprises 12 residues. Trimming left V 6 bases short and J 2 bases short, with 11 bases between. CDR1 SQVTM and CDR2 ANQGSEA come from the germline V gene. The CDR3 DNA reads TGCAGCGTCGTTACACTACCCTACGAGCAGTACTTC. Encoded protein: CSVVTLPYEQYF.

The rearrangement links TRBV27 to TRBJ2-2; maybe TRBD2 (7 bases). Between the trimmed V and J ends, which lost 7 bases and 5 bases, there was a span of 17 bases. Germline V gene data show CDR1 as MNHEY and CDR2 as SMNVEV (reference sequence). The CDR3 covers 15 residues. DNA for the CDR3: TGTGCCAGCACCGACCACGGGGGGCCAACCGGGGAGCTGTTTTTT. Translation: CASTDHGGPTGELFF.

The chain has TRBV6-1 and TRBJ2-2, with D possibly matching TRBD2 (5 bases). V was trimmed by 7 bases and J by 8 bases, leaving 20 bases between them. Germline V CDR1 and CDR2: MNHNS, SASEGT. The CDR3 loop spans 15 amino acids. The CDR3 DNA reads as TGTGCCAGCACGGGTATCGAGGGAATCGGTGGGGAGCTGTTTTTT. It translates to CASTGIEGIGGELFF.

The rearrangement links TRBV7-2 to TRBJ2-1, with 7 bases that match TRBD2. This CDR3 comprises 15 residues. V lost 5 bases and J lost 5; bases outside the gene matches: 9. The V gene's germline CDR1 is SGHTA and CDR2 FQGNSA. CDR3 amino acids: CASSVSSGRDNEQFF. The CDR3 region has the DNA TGTGCCAGCAGCGTATCTAGCGGAAGGGACAATGAGCAGTTCTTC.

This sequence joins TRBV10-3 and TRBJ2-3, with D unclear. CDR1 is ENHRY and CDR2 is SYGVKD in the germline V gene. There are 15 residues in the CDR3. V was shortened by 4 bases and J by 0 bases, with 11 bases between the two germline ends. In DNA, the CDR3 is TGTGCCATCAGTGTAGACACTGCTAGCACAGATACGCAGTATTTT. Protein product: CAISVDTASTDTQYF.

This clone was seen a single time. This chain links TRBV18 with TRBJ1-4; the D is unclear. The germline V and J ends were trimmed by 1 base and 7 bases, with 7 bases remaining between them. This CDR3 comprises 13 residues. Germline V gives CDR1 KGHSH, CDR2 LQKENI. CDR3 sequence reads: CASSPLPGEKLFF. Written as DNA, the CDR3 is TGTGCCAGCTCACCACTCCCCGGTGAAAAACTGTTTTTT.

This clone has a single count. This chain uses TRBV19 with TRBJ1-1; D gene uncertain. Germline CDR1 LNHDA, CDR2 SQIVND (reference sequence). The V end was cut by 10 bases, the J end by 0 bases, with 27 bases between. The CDR3 extends over 18 amino acids. In DNA form, the CDR3 reads TGTGCCACCACATTCGGGAGAGGGCTTAGTTTCATGAACACTGAAGCTTTCTTT. Translation: CATTFGRGLSFMNTEAFF. The variable domain in full, completed from reference TRBV19 and TRBJ1-1, reads DGGITQSPKYLFRKEGQNVTLSCEQNLNHDAMYWYRQDPGQGLRLIYYSQIVNDFQKGDIAEGYSVSREKKESFPLTVTSAQKNPTAFYLCATTFGRGLSFMNTEAFFGQGTRLTVV.

This chain connects TRBV5-8 to TRBJ2-6, with a weak D call TRBD1 (6 bases). Germline-derived CDR1 and CDR2 are SGHTS and YDEGEE. Trimming took off 2 bases at V and 0 bases at J, with 9 bases between the two ends. The CDR3 loop spans 16 amino acids. DNA of the CDR3: TGTGCCAGCAGCTTAAAAGGGGGCTCTGGGGCCAACGTCCTGACTTTC. Amino acids: CASSLKGGSGANVLTF.

The chain uses TRBV11-1 and TRBJ1-2; TRBD1 matches 10 bases. Germline V gives CDR1 SGHAT, CDR2 FQDESV (reference sequence). The junction had 7 bases not matched to a gene; V was cut back by 5 bases and J by 4 bases. CDR3 length: 15 residues. CDR3 protein: CASSPRTGGFYGYTF. CDR3 sequence (DNA): TGTGCCAGCAGCCCGAGGACAGGGGGGTTCTATGGCTACACCTTC.

This chain connects TRBV7-9 to TRBJ2-7; D is undetermined. This CDR3 is 15 amino acids long. The germline V gene encodes CDR1 SEHNR and CDR2 FQNEAQ (reference sequence). Trimming took 3 bases from V and 0 from J, leaving 12 bases between them. The CDR3 sequence: CASSFAGYDSYEQYF. The CDR3 coding sequence is TGTGCCAGCAGCTTCGCCGGGTACGACTCCTACGAGCAGTACTTC.

This rearrangement joins TRBV13 to TRBJ2-7; tentative D call: TRBD2 (6 bases). The germline V gene encodes CDR1 PRHDT and CDR2 FYEKMQ (reference sequence). The CDR3 totals 15 residues. V gave up 0 bases and J gave up 2 bases, with 11 bases separating them. CDR3 bases: TGTGCCAGCAGCTTAGGCCGCGGGGTGACCTACGAGCAGTACTTC. Translating gives CASSLGRGVTYEQYF.

CDR3 coding DNA: TGCGCCAGCAGCCGAGGGACACCCCCCTACAATGAGCAGTTCTTC. Translated: CASSRGTPPYNEQFF. The chain employs TRBV5-1 and TRBJ2-1; a possible D gene is TRBD1 (6 bases). CDR3 size: 15 residues. The V gene lost 4 bases and the J gene lost 2 bases, with 13 bases spanning the gap. Germline V lookup: CDR1 SGHRS, CDR2 YFSETQ.

The chain joins TRBV29-1 to TRBJ1-2, with TRBD1 identical over 7 bases. The germline V gene encodes CDR1 SQVTM and CDR2 ANQGSEA. V lost 1 base to trimming and J lost 7 bases; unmatched junction nucleotides: 6. The CDR3 totals 13 residues. CDR3 loop: CSVEGWDSSGYTF. CDR3 sequence (DNA): TGCAGCGTTGAAGGGTGGGACAGTAGTGGCTACACCTTC.

This chain connects TRBV2 to TRBJ1-5, with TRBD1 as a possible D gene (6 bases). This CDR3 contains 17 residues. The germline gives CDR1 SNHLY, CDR2 FYNNEI. V was pared by 3 bases and J by 7 bases, with 22 bases between. CDR3 DNA: TGTGCCAGCAGTGAGCCCTACCGTGGGGGGGCGAGCCAGCCCCAGCATTTT. Translation gives CASSEPYRGGASQPQHF.

The rearrangement links TRBV27 to TRBJ2-5; a weak D match, TRBD1 (6 bases). Trimming left V 2 bases short and J 4 bases short, with 17 bases between. The CDR3 extends over 16 amino acids. Germline V CDR1 and CDR2: MNHEY, SMNVEV (reference sequence). CDR3 DNA: TGTGCCAGCAGTTTACGAGGCAGGGGCTATCGAGAGACCCAGTACTTC. This encodes CASSLRGRGYRETQYF.

The V gene is TRBV6-5, the J gene TRBJ2-7; 8 bases match TRBD2. CDR1 MNHEY and CDR2 SVGAGI come from the germline V gene. J lost 5 bases, V lost 6 bases, and 6 bases had no gene match. This CDR3 is built from 13 residues. The CDR3 is CASRGSGKDEQYF. The CDR3 nucleotides read TGTGCCAGCAGGGGTAGCGGGAAGGACGAGCAGTACTTC.

The chain joins TRBV5-1 to TRBJ2-7, with 9 bases matching TRBD2. The CDR3 extends over 16 amino acids. Germline assignment: CDR1 SGHRS and CDR2 YFSETQ. V gave up 3 bases and J gave up 5 bases; unmatched junction bases: 12. The CDR3 nucleotides read TGCGCCAGCAGCTGGGTGGGGCTAGCGGGAAGCAACGAGCAGTACTTC. This translates into CASSWVGLAGSNEQYF.

Worth noting for this clone: In the same sample, other DNA sequences code for this CDR3. This rearrangement joins TRBV6-6 to TRBJ1-5, with TRBD1 as a possible D gene (5 bases). CDR3 length equals 15 residues. Deletions cut 2 bases from V and 6 bases from J, with 14 bases between. Germline loops: CDR1 MNHNY, CDR2 SVGAGI (reference sequence). The CDR3 reads CASSYRGQGGQPQHF. The CDR3 nucleotides are TGTGCCAGCAGTTACCGTGGTCAGGGAGGTCAGCCCCAGCATTTT.

V is TRBV7-8 and J is TRBJ2-1; 7 bases are a match to TRBD2. Losses at the gene ends were 4 bases for V and 6 bases for J; bases not matched to a gene: 3. CDR3 length equals 13 residues. Germline CDR1 SGHVS, CDR2 FQNEAQ. The CDR3 nucleotides read TGTGCCAGCAGCTCAGCGGGGAGCAATGAGCAGTTCTTC. It is translated as CASSSAGSNEQFF. Complete variable domain (other parts from reference TRBV7-8 and TRBJ2-1): GAGVSQSPRYKVAKRGQDVALRCDPISGHVSLFWYQQALGQGPEFLTYFQNEAQLDKSGLPSDRFFAERPEGSVSTLKIQRTQQEDSAVYLCASSSAGSNEQFFGPGTRLTVL.

The chain uses TRBV30 and TRBJ1-4; D ambiguous. Trimming took 2 bases from V and 3 from J, leaving 16 bases between them. The CDR3 covers 16 residues. CDR1 is GTSNPN, CDR2 SVGIG, per germline (reference sequence). The CDR3 sequence is CAWSLIPPRANEKLFF. The CDR3 DNA reads as TGTGCCTGGAGTTTAATCCCGCCTCGAGCTAATGAAAAACTGTTTTTT.

This clone was counted only a few times. The chain carries TRBV6-5 and TRBJ1-2; 7 nucleotides agree with TRBD1. The V segment lost 5 bases and the J segment 2 bases; nucleotides outside the gene matches: 8. Germline V gene lookup returns CDR1 MNHEY and CDR2 SVGAGI. The CDR3 is 15 amino acids. CDR3 loop: CASSAQGGGNYGYTF. The CDR3 nucleotides are TGTGCCAGCAGTGCCCAGGGGGGAGGCAACTATGGCTACACCTTC.